This T cell receptor (beta chain) was sequenced for a study of cytomegalovirus exposure and HLA in healthy donors. Whole-study findings and limits: Prior analysis indicated that the majority of TCR beta V segments exhibited productivity approximately 87% or approximately 30% of the time.

A remark on this clone: Its antigen is currently unknown.

Germline V lookup: CDR1 SGHTA, CDR2 FQGTGA. V dropped 4 bases and J dropped 2 bases, with 12 bases sitting between them. CDR3 size: 14 residues. PCR involved 60 Vbeta and 13 Jbeta primers. Authors' processing steps: About 12 million of 80 million to 85 million unique TCR beta chains were shared, per a later count. Assay: immunoSEQ multiplex PCR; the TCRdb copy retains only in-frame clones and omits some. V and J calls plus clone size are reproduced from that table; the DNA served to infer D and trimming. This repertoire shows 130,000 to 150,000 clones, about three quarters found once; its top ten account for 2.5% to 3.5%.

Sequencing was done on a sample of PBMCs. The chain uses TRBV7-3 and TRBJ2-7, with D possibly matching TRBD1 (6 bases). The receptor comes from a man aged 40-55 years in good health and CMV-seropositive. The CDR3 region is CASSSGTPPYEQYF. The CDR3 DNA reads TGTGCCAGCAGCTCCGGGACACCACCCTACGAGCAGTACTTC.